The 17 T cell receptor beta chains below come from one sample, sequenced in a study of graft-versus-host responses after intestinal transplantation (dated by TCRdb to the early 2020s). Libraries were built with the immunoSEQ multiplex PCR assay. Drawn from immuneACCESS, this table holds only the in-frame rearrangements with V and J called that TCRdb kept. Clones are partly lost; checked studies trace under half to an unresolved V gene and leave the rest unexplained. The sample table records around 92,000 clones; more than 70% of these occur just once. The ten largest clones take up more than 1.4% of the sample. The source material was PBMCs, sampled 255 days after intestinal transplant. The receptor source for this set is a human patient who received an intestinal transplant, so some T cells may come from the graft donor.

The V gene is TRBV9, the J gene TRBJ2-5; possible D gene TRBD2, 5 bases. Germline CDR1 reads SGDLS; CDR2 reads YYNGEE. V was shortened by 8 bases and J by 5 bases, with 19 bases between the two germline ends. The CDR3 sequence is 14 residues long. The CDR3 DNA reads as TGTGCCAGTAGCTGGGGAGAGAGCTGGGAGACCCAGTACTTC. Protein product: CASSWGESWETQYF.

The genes are TRBV6-6 and TRBJ2-7; possible D gene TRBD2, 5 bases. Germline-derived CDR1 and CDR2 are MNHNY and SVGAGI (reference sequence). V was pared by 2 bases and J by 2 bases, with 10 bases between. The CDR3 has 14 amino acids. The CDR3 region is CASSYGGGAYEQYF. The CDR3 DNA reads as TGTGCCAGCAGTTACGGAGGCGGAGCCTACGAGCAGTACTTC.

The gene calls are TRBV11-3 and TRBJ2-2; tentative D call: TRBD1 (6 bases). From germline, CDR1 is SGHNT and CDR2 YENEEA. Between the trimmed V and J ends, which lost 0 bases and 1 base, there was a span of 12 bases. There are 17 residues in the CDR3. CDR3 nucleotides: TGTGCCAGCAGCTTAGAGGCCCAGGGGTGGAACACCGGGGAGCTGTTTTTT. Protein product: CASSLEAQGWNTGELFF.

Points on this clone: This sample also contains other DNA sequences that code for the same CDR3. V is TRBV6-1 and J is TRBJ1-1; D is possibly TRBD1 (6 bases). The V end was cut by 3 bases, the J end by 3 bases, with 11 bases between. This CDR3 has 14 amino acids. Germline V gene sequence: CDR1 MNHNS, CDR2 SASEGT. The CDR3 DNA reads TGTGCCAGCAGTGATTGGGGGCGGTACACTGAAGCTTTCTTT. Its translation: CASSDWGRYTEAFF.

The chain has TRBV11-2 and TRBJ1-1; D uncertain. Trimming shortened V by 2 bases and J by 4 bases, and 11 bases separated the two germline ends. From germline, CDR1 is SGHAT and CDR2 FQNNGV. The CDR3 runs 14 residues. This chain's CDR3 is CASSLWDYGTEAFF. CDR3 DNA: TGTGCCAGCAGCTTATGGGATTACGGCACTGAAGCTTTCTTT.

The chain is built from TRBV4-3 and TRBJ2-3, with 10 bases that match TRBD2. Germline loops: CDR1 LGHNA, CDR2 YSLEER. V lost 0 bases to trimming and J lost 2 bases; unmatched junction nucleotides: 5. This CDR3 spans 17 amino acids. The CDR3 spells CASSQDAAGGYTDTQYF. The CDR3 DNA sequence: TGCGCCAGCAGCCAAGATGCAGCGGGGGGGTACACAGATACGCAGTATTTT.

The chain combines TRBV6-1 with TRBJ2-1; weak D call: TRBD2 (6 bases). The germline gives CDR1 MNHNS, CDR2 SASEGT. The V and J ends lost 3 bases and 5 bases respectively, with 11 bases between them. This CDR3 spans 14 amino acids. Here the CDR3 DNA reads TGTGCCAGCAGTGATGGGCGGGGTCACAATGAGCAGTTCTTC. Translation: CASSDGRGHNEQFF.

The chain couples TRBV7-9 to TRBJ2-2; D gene uncertain. Germline V gene lookup returns CDR1 SEHNR and CDR2 FQNEAQ (reference sequence). Trimming took off 3 bases at V and 6 bases at J, with 17 bases between the two ends. The CDR3 extends over 16 amino acids. The CDR3 spells CASSFFSRPGAGELFF. The DNA for the CDR3 is TGTGCCAGCAGCTTCTTCTCTAGACCTGGCGCCGGGGAGCTGTTTTTT.

The chain couples TRBV19 to TRBJ1-1; no reliable D call. Trimming took off 5 bases at V and 1 base at J, with 14 bases between the two ends. The CDR3 totals 15 residues. Germline CDR1 and CDR2: LNHDA and SQIVND (reference sequence). The CDR3 nucleotides read TGTGCCAGTAGTGCCAGGACGGGGTGGAACACTGAAGCTTTCTTT. It is translated as CASSARTGWNTEAFF.

The CDR3 DNA sequence: TGTGCCAGCAGCTTAGGCAGGGGTAACAATGAGCAGTTCTTC. This encodes CASSLGRGNNEQFF. The gene calls are TRBV11-3 and TRBJ2-1, with D possibly being TRBD1 (6 bases). Germline lookup yields CDR1 SGHNT and CDR2 YENEEA. This CDR3 contains 14 residues. V was clipped by 1 base and J by 5 bases, with 9 bases between them.

V and J are TRBV4-1 and TRBJ1-6; D possibly corresponds to TRBD1 (6 bases). CDR1 and CDR2 (germline): MGHRA, YSYEKL. The length of the CDR3 is 17 residues. The V gene lost 5 bases and the J gene lost 9 bases, with 23 bases spanning the gap. CDR3 loop: CASSSTGTPGGASPLHF. The CDR3 DNA is TGCGCCAGCAGCTCAACCGGGACACCGGGGGGGGCTTCACCCCTCCACTTT.

This clone was picked up a small number of times. Here the CDR3 DNA reads TGTGCCAGCAGTCATCCGGGGGAGGATCAGCCCCAGCATTTT. Its translation: CASSHPGEDQPQHF. The J gene is TRBJ1-5, the V gene TRBV6-5, with D possibly TRBD1 on 5 matching bases. The CDR3 length is 14 residues. V was shortened by 5 bases and J by 5 bases, with 13 bases between the two germline ends. CDR1 MNHEY and CDR2 SVGAGI come from the germline V gene.

The chain combines TRBV29-1 with TRBJ2-1, with 10 bases matching TRBD2. Germline V gene sequence: CDR1 SQVTM, CDR2 ANQGSEA. V shed 7 bases, J shed 0 bases, and the junction held 12 bases outside the gene matches. The CDR3 loop spans 17 amino acids. Here the CDR3 reads CSAGALAGENSYNEQFF. CDR3 sequence (DNA): TGCAGCGCCGGGGCGCTAGCGGGGGAGAACTCCTACAATGAGCAGTTCTTC.

The V and J genes are TRBV10-1 and TRBJ2-7; TRBD2 is a possible D gene (6 bases). V shed 5 bases and J shed 3 bases, with 8 bases lying between them. Germline CDR1 WNHNN, CDR2 SYGVQD (reference sequence). The CDR3 contains 12 residues. CDR3 residues: CASSHGSYEQYF. The CDR3 coding sequence is TGCGCCAGCAGTCACGGGAGCTACGAGCAGTACTTC.

The chain couples TRBV4-1 to TRBJ2-7, with TRBD2 identical over 8 bases. Germline loops: CDR1 MGHRA, CDR2 YSYEKL. V lost 4 bases and J lost 0; bases outside the gene matches: 2. The CDR3 has 14 amino acids. CDR3 sequence reads: CASSLSGGSYEQYF. For the CDR3, the DNA is TGCGCCAGCAGCCTCAGCGGGGGCTCCTACGAGCAGTACTTC.

CDR3 region: CASSSDLLGANQPQHF. The CDR3 coding sequence is TGTGCCAGCAGCTCAGACCTATTAGGTGCGAATCAGCCCCAGCATTTT. This chain connects TRBV7-6 to TRBJ1-5; D gene unclear. Germline assignment: CDR1 SGHVS and CDR2 FNYEAQ. Trimming left V 4 bases short and J 4 bases short, with 17 bases between. The CDR3 has 16 amino acids.

The rearrangement uses TRBV2 and TRBJ2-7, with D unclear. This CDR3 contains 15 residues. Germline CDR1 reads SNHLY; CDR2 reads FYNNEI. Trimming removed 3 bases at V and 2 bases at J, with 14 bases between. CDR3 protein: CASSEAGSVAYEQYF. In DNA, the CDR3 is TGTGCCAGCAGTGAGGCCGGGTCGGTCGCCTACGAGCAGTACTTC. Looking up the rest from reference TRBV2 and TRBJ2-7 gives the full variable domain: EPEVTQTPSHQVTQMGQEVILRCVPISNHLYFYWYRQILGQKVEFLVSFYNNEISEKSEIFDDQFSVERPDGSNFTLKIRSTKLEDSAMYFCASSEAGSVAYEQYFGPGTRLTVT.